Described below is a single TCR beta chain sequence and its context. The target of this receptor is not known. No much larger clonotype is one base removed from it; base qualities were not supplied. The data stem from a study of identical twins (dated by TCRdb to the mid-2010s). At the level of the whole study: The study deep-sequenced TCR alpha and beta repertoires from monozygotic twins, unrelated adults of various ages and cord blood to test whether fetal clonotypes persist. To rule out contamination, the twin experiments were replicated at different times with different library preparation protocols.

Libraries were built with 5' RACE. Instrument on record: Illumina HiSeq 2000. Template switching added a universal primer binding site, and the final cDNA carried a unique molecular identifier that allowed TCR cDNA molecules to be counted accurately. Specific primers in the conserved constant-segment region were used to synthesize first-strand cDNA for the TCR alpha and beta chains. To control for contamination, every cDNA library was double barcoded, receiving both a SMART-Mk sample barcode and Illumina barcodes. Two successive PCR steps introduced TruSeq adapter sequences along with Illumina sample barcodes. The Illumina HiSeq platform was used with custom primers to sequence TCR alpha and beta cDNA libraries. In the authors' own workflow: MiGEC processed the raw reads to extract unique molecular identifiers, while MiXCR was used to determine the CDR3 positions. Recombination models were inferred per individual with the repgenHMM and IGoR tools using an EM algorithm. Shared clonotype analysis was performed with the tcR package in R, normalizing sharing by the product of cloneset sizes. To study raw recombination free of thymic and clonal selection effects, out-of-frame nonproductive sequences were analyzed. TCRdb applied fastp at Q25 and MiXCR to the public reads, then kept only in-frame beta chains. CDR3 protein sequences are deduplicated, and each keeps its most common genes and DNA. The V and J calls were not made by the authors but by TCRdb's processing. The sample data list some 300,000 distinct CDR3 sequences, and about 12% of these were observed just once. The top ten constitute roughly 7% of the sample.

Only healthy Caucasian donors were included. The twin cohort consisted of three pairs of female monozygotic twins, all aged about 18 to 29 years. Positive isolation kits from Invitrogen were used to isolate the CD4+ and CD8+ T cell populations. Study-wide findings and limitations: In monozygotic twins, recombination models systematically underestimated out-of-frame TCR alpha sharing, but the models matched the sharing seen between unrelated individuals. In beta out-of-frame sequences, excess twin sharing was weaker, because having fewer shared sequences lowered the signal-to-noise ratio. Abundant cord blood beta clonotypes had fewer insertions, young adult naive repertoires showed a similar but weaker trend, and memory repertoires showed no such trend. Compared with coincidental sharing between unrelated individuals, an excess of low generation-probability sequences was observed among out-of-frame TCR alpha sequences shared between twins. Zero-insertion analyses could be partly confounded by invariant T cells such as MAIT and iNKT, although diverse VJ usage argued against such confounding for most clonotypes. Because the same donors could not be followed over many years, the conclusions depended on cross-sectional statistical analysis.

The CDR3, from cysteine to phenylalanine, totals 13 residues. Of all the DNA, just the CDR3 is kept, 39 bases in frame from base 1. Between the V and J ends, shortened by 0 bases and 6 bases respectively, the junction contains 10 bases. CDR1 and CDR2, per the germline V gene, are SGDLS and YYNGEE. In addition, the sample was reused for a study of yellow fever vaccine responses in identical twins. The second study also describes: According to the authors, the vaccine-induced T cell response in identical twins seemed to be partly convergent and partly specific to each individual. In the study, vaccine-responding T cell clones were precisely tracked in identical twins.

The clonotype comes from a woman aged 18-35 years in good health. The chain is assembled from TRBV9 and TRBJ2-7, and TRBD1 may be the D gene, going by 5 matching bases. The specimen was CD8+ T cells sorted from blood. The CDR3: CASSVGQGPEQYF. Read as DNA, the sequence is TGTGCCAGCAGCGTAGGCCAGGGTCCCGAGCAGTACTTC.